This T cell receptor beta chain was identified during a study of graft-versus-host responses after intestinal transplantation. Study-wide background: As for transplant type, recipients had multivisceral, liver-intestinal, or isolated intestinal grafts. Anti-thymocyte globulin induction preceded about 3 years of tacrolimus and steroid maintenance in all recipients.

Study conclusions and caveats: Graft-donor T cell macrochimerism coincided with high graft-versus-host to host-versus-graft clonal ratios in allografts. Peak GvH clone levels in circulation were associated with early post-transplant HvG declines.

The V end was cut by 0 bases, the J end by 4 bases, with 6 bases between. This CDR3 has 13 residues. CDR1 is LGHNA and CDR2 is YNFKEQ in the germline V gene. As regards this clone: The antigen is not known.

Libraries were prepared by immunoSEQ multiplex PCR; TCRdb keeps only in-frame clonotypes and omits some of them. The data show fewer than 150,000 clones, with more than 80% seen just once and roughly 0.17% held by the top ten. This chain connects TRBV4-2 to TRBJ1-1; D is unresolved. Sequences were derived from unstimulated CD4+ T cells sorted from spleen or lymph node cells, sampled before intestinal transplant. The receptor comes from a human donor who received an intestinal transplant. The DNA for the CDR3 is TGTGCCAGCAGCCAAGAGGGTCCCACTGAAGCTTTCTTT. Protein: CASSQEGPTEAFF.